This TCR beta chain was recorded in a study of spatial heterogeneity in lung cancer. The CDR3 consists of 14 residues. Germline loops: CDR1 MNHNS, CDR2 SASEGT. The V end was cut by 6 bases, the J end by 0 bases, with 8 bases between. Time point: blood at routine non-recurrence follow-up after resection. Extraction of whole RNA from tumor, nontumor lung or frozen PBMC preceded unsorted sequencing. This clonotype was recorded a few times. TCRdb processed the 5' RACE reads anew with MiXCR; each CDR3 protein has one entry. The data contain 95,000 to 130,000 distinct CDR3 sequences, 10% to 15% of them singletons.

The sequenced sample was PBMCs, obtained at follow-up. This clonotype was obtained from a male donor with early-stage non-small cell lung cancer. The chain combines TRBV6-1 with TRBJ1-4, with D perhaps TRBD1 (6 bases). The CDR3 reads CASRGQSTNEKLFF. The CDR3, as DNA: TGTGCCAGCAGAGGACAGTCAACTAATGAAAAACTGTTTTTT.